This T cell receptor (beta chain) was sequenced for a study of radiation and T cells in renal cell carcinoma (dated by TCRdb to 2018 to 2020). For the study in its entirety: A total of roughly 53 samples underwent TCR beta sequencing, made up of approximately 26 tumors and about 27 peripheral blood samples. Across all 50 or so samples, several million unique CDR3 nucleotide sequences, encoding 2.5 million to 3 million unique CDR3 amino acid sequences, were identified. The research as a whole found: Because only small tumor regions of 0.9 to 1 g were available, the study did not capture intratumoral heterogeneity. Effects of radiation dose or scheduling on the TCR repertoire could not be addressed with the single-armed trial design. Because pretreatment tumor biopsies were not available, the baseline intratumoral presence of clonotypes could not be determined. Irradiated tumors contained more dominant CDR3 motifs, and these motifs occupied a larger share of the repertoire than in control tumors. TCR clonality was higher in irradiated tumors than in controls, as the top 100 clonotypes made up an average of around 54% of the repertoire in irradiated tumors compared with approximately 45% in nephrectomy-only tumors. An increase in top tumor clonotypes in blood was observed from baseline to 2 weeks post-radiation, followed by contraction by 4 weeks, which was taken to suggest transient expansion of tumor-resident clones.

The cysteine opens and the phenylalanine closes a CDR3 of 15 amino acids. Only the CDR3 part of the read is kept: 45 bases, read in frame from the first base. The germline ends are 19 bases apart after V is trimmed by 7 bases and J by 4 bases. The germline V gene gives CDR1 as SGHTA and CDR2 as FQGNSA. In the case of this clone: Its antigen has not been determined. The record has no base qualities; no much larger clone is one base away.

Explained via the paper, the time point label denotes: tumor resected at nephrectomy. The sample's treatment or condition label, in plain terms: 15 Gy SBRT to primary tumor, nephrectomy 4 weeks later. The samples were obtained from a clinical trial, where primary renal cell carcinomas were treated with 15 Gy stereotactic body radiation therapy and then removed by nephrectomy 4 weeks afterward. Every patient had renal cell carcinoma of clear cell pathology. Tumors were mechanically dissociated, digested with collagenase/hyaluronidase at 37 °C, processed in gentleMACS C tubes, and stored in liquid nitrogen. The QIAamp DNA Blood Mini Kit (Qiagen) was used to prepare genomic DNA for TCR sequencing. The analyses included just those samples that passed every quality control check. TCR beta libraries were generated from genomic DNA with the immunoSEQ kit, following the manufacturer's recommendations. Library preparation used a first multiplex PCR with proprietary primers, then a second PCR adding unique barcodes, with bead cleanups after each round. A kit-provided positive control reaction and a negative control reaction were included in every sample batch. The final libraries were assessed on an Agilent 4200 TapeStation D1000 ScreenTape, pooled by volume, and quantified by qPCR. An Illumina NextSeq500 fitted with a MidOutput 150-cycle cartridge performed the sequencing, running 156 Read1 cycles and 15 Index1 cycles with the kit's custom primers. The pooled library was loaded at around 1.1 pM with an approximately 20% PhiX control spike-in. The original methods were these. Vendor-processed data were analyzed in R, and a clonotype was defined as all T cells sharing the same CDR3 nucleotide sequence. In the clone abundance analyses, frequencies in each sample were normalized to that sample's 10,000 most abundant clones. Public T cell clones, which averaged fewer than five per sample, were removed prior to analysis. Dominant motif analysis used ImmunoMap with the PAM10 matrix, gap penalty 30 and homology threshold 0.3; motifs with cumulative frequency at least 0.01 counted as dominant. An abundance difference of at least 32-fold between compartments was the criterion for calling clonotypes tumor-enriched or baseline blood-enriched. Similarity between tumor and blood repertoires was quantified using the Baroni-Urbani and Buser coefficient, and groups were compared with two-tailed Wilcoxon tests in R. TCRdb re-hosts the immuneACCESS table, in-frame sequences only. Its copies lack some clones; in the studies checked, an unresolved V gene accounts for under half of them, and the cause for the rest is not known. Clonal size and the V and J genes are those of that table, whereas D and trimming came from the DNA. A total of 17,000 or so clones appear in this sample, 55% of them only once. Jointly, the top ten make up 12% of the sample.

The V gene is TRBV7-2 and the J gene is TRBJ1-2, with a weak D call of TRBD1 (6 bases match). Sequences were derived from tumor tissue, sampled from a patient whose treatment included radiotherapy and nephrectomy. The TCR comes from a man aged 45-65 years with renal cell carcinoma. The nucleotide sequence reads TGTGCCAGCATCCAGGGGAGGGGGGCCTTCTATGGCTACACCTTC. Its protein reads: CASIQGRGAFYGYTF.